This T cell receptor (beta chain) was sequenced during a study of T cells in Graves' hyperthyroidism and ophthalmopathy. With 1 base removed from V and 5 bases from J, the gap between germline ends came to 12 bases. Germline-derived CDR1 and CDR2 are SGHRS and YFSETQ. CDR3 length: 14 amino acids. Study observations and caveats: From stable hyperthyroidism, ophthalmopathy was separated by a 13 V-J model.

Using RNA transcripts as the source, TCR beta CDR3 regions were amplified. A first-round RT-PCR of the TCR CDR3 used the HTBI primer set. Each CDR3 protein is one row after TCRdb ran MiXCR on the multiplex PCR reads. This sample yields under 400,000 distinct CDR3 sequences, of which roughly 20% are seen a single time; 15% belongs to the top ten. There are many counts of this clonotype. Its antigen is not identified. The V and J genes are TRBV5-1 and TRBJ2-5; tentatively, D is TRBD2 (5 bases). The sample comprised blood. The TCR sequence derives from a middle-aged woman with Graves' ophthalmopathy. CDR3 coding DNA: TGCGCCAGCAGCTTGAGAAGTAGGAGGGAGACCCAGTACTTC. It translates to CASSLRSRRETQYF.